These 2 T cell receptor beta chains share one sample of origin, sequenced in a study of shared clonotypes between healthy human individuals. This table comes from immunoSEQ multiplex PCR, and its TCRdb copy is limited to in-frame clones, with some not included. In the table there are approximately 2,300,000 clones, approximately 90% of which are singletons. Input material: naive CD4+ T cells from PBMCs. Noted subset: CD45RA+ positively selected. These receptors were obtained from a young man in good health. Some clones in this sample may be carry-over from other donors' samples.

This chain joins TRBV28 and TRBJ2-2; D remains unclear. CDR3 length: 12 amino acids. V was shortened by 1 base and J by 9 bases, with 6 bases between the two germline ends. CDR1 and CDR2 from the germline V gene are MDHEN and SYDVKM. CDR3 sequence (DNA): TGTGCCAGCAGTTTATCGAGTCGGGAGCTGTTTTTT. Its protein product is CASSLSSRELFF.

The chain couples TRBV28 to TRBJ2-1; D remains unclear. The V and J ends lost 10 bases and 3 bases respectively, with 10 bases between them. CDR3 length equals 12 residues. The germline CDR1 and CDR2 sequences are MDHEN and SYDVKM. CDR3 residues: CATTGVYNEQFF. The CDR3 nucleotides read TGTGCCACCACCGGCGTCTACAATGAGCAGTTCTTC.